These 21 T cell receptor beta chains share one sample of origin, sequenced in a study of blood T cells in healthy people across ages. The second PCR ran about 6 to 11 cycles with a sample-barcoded 5' primer and J-beta primers. TCRdb processed the 5' RACE reads anew with MiXCR; each CDR3 protein has one entry. The sample lists roughly 1,300,000 distinct CDR3 sequences, around 59% occurring once. Sequencing input: blood. These receptors all come from a man younger than 35 in good health.

The V call is TRBV20-1, the J call TRBJ2-1; D remains unclear. This CDR3 contains 11 residues. Germline lookup yields CDR1 DFQATT and CDR2 SNEGSKA (reference sequence). Trimming took 4 bases from V and 7 from J, leaving 8 bases between them. DNA for the CDR3: TGCAGTGCTACCTCCCGGAATGAGCAGTTCTTC. Its translation: CSATSRNEQFF.

A note on this clonotype: The junction shows a germline mismatch at one end, possibly a read error. The genes are TRBV7-9 and TRBJ1-2; D not resolved. The CDR3 runs to 15 residues. Germline loops: CDR1 SEHNR, CDR2 FQNEAQ (reference sequence). CDR3 sequence reads: CVSSFVGDSVGGYTF. CDR3 sequence (DNA): TGTGTCAGCAGCTTTGTGGGCGACTCCGTTGGGGGCTACACCTTC.

V is TRBV11-2 and J is TRBJ2-3; D not resolved. Trimming took off 0 bases at V and 9 bases at J, with 7 bases between the two ends. Germline assignment: CDR1 SGHAT and CDR2 FQNNGV. The CDR3 extends over 12 amino acids. CDR3 coding DNA: TGTGCCAGCAGCTTAGAACTAAAGACGCAGTATTTT. This sequence encodes CASSLELKTQYF.

The genes are TRBV7-2 and TRBJ2-7, with D possibly matching TRBD1 (5 bases). CDR3 length equals 15 residues. CDR1 and CDR2 (germline): SGHTA, FQGNSA. Deletions cut 3 bases from V and 0 bases from J, with 12 bases between. This CDR3 is CASSFAPDSSYEQYF. In DNA, the CDR3 is TGTGCCAGCAGCTTCGCCCCCGACAGCTCCTACGAGCAGTACTTC.

The J gene is TRBJ2-7, the V gene TRBV12-3 or TRBV12-4; 11 bases align to TRBD1. With 6 bases clipped from V and 3 bases from J, the junction kept 7 bases outside the gene matches. The CDR3 has 15 residues. CDR3 in amino acids: CASRRQGTGGYEQYF. The CDR3 region has the DNA TGTGCCAGCAGAAGACAAGGGACAGGGGGCTACGAGCAGTACTTC.

This clonotype was observed a few times. The chain links TRBV3-1 to TRBJ2-6; 8 nucleotides agree with TRBD1. This CDR3 region has 22 residues. The germline V gene encodes CDR1 LGHDT and CDR2 YNNKEL (reference sequence). V trimming: 4 bases; J trimming: 0 bases; junction bases outside the gene matches: 20. This CDR3 reads CASSLRDRTGPLWASGANVLTF. CDR3 nucleotide sequence: TGTGCCAGCAGCCTCCGGGATAGGACAGGGCCTCTTTGGGCCTCTGGGGCCAACGTCCTGACTTTC. The variable domain in full, completed from reference TRBV3-1 and TRBJ2-6, reads DTAVSQTPKYLVTQMGNDKSIKCEQNLGHDTMYWYKQDSKKFLKIMFSYNNKELIINETVPNRFSPKSPDKAHLNLHINSLELGDSAVYFCASSLRDRTGPLWASGANVLTFGAGSRLTVL.

The CDR3 nucleotides are TGTGCCAGCTATACCGGGAGCGAATATACGCAGTATTTT. Protein sequence: CASYTGSEYTQYF. This rearrangement joins TRBV12-3 or TRBV12-4 to TRBJ2-3; D may be TRBD2 (6 bases). This CDR3 comprises 13 residues. Trimming cost V 8 bases and J 7 bases, with 16 bases left between them.

The chain has TRBV20-1 and TRBJ2-7; 11 nucleotides agree with TRBD2. V was pared by 5 bases and J by 3 bases, with 3 bases of the junction left unmatched. Per the germline V gene, CDR1 is DFQATT and CDR2 is SNEGSKA (reference sequence). The CDR3 contains 13 residues. CDR3 protein: CSALSGGVYEQYF. The DNA for the CDR3 is TGCAGTGCTCTTAGCGGGGGGGTCTACGAGCAGTACTTC.

This chain links TRBV11-2 with TRBJ2-5; 9 nucleotides agree with TRBD2. Per germline, CDR1 SGHAT and CDR2 FQNNGV. There are 14 residues in the CDR3. The ends lost 3 bases at V and 3 bases at J; junction bases unmatched: 2. The CDR3 DNA reads as TGTGCCAGCAGCTTCGCGGGGGGGAAAGAGACCCAGTACTTC. Translation: CASSFAGGKETQYF.

This chain connects TRBV4-1 to TRBJ2-3, with D perhaps matching TRBD1 (6 bases). CDR1 and CDR2 (germline): MGHRA, YSYEKL. The ends were cut back, 0 bases at V and 7 bases at J, with 11 bases in the middle. This CDR3 has 14 residues. The CDR3 sequence: CASSQELGTNTQYF. The CDR3 DNA reads TGCGCCAGCAGCCAAGAATTGGGGACAAATACGCAGTATTTT.

The chain employs TRBV29-1 and TRBJ1-1, with a tentative D call TRBD1 (5 bases). From germline, CDR1 is SQVTM and CDR2 ANQGSEA. The V gene lost 3 bases and the J gene lost 4 bases, with 15 bases spanning the gap. The CDR3 runs 14 residues. CDR3: CSVEYGGRATEAFF. CDR3 coding DNA: TGCAGCGTTGAGTATGGGGGACGGGCCACTGAAGCTTTCTTT.

Here the CDR3 DNA reads TGCAGTGCTACCGGGACACCCTCCACAGATACGCAGTATTTT. Translating it yields CSATGTPSTDTQYF. The V gene is TRBV20-1, the J gene TRBJ2-3, with D possibly being TRBD1 (6 bases). Trimming took 4 bases from V and 2 from J, leaving 13 bases between them. Germline loops: CDR1 DFQATT, CDR2 SNEGSKA (reference sequence). The CDR3 spans 14 residues.

The table lists this clonotype with many counts. The chain has TRBV7-8 and TRBJ1-2, with TRBD1 identical over 10 bases. Unmatched junction bases numbered 0, after V lost 1 base and J lost 4 bases. CDR1 and CDR2 from the germline V gene are SGHVS and FQNEAQ. CDR3 length equals 14 residues. Written as DNA, the CDR3 is TGTGCCAGCAGCTTAGGGACAGGGGGCTATGGCTACACCTTC. Translating it yields CASSLGTGGYGYTF.

V gene TRBV12-3 or TRBV12-4 combines with J gene TRBJ2-7; a weak D match, TRBD1 (6 bases). Deletions cut 5 bases from V and 0 bases from J, with 14 bases between. The CDR3 length is 15 residues. CDR3 nucleotides: TGTGCCAGCAGTGATACAGGGTTGGGCTCCTACGAGCAGTACTTC. Its translation: CASSDTGLGSYEQYF.

Regarding this clonotype: The junction shows a germline mismatch at one end, possibly a read error. CDR3 in amino acids: CASSYDHETQYF. CDR3 coding DNA: TGTGCCAGCAGTTACGACCATGAGACCCAGTACTTC. V and J are TRBV12-3 or TRBV12-4 and TRBJ2-5; D gene unclear. CDR3 length: 12 residues.

This clonotype was seen just once. This chain links TRBV14 with TRBJ1-5; D remains ambiguous. The CDR3 has 15 residues. The ends were cut back, 4 bases at V and 4 bases at J, with 14 bases in the middle. The germline V gene has CDR1 SGHDN and CDR2 FVKESK. The CDR3 sequence: CASSPRLAGNQPQHF. The CDR3 region has the DNA TGTGCCAGCAGCCCCCGTTTGGCTGGAAATCAGCCCCAGCATTTT.

The V gene is TRBV7-2, the J gene TRBJ2-4; D is undetermined. V lost 1 base, J lost 4 bases, and 8 bases lay in between. Germline CDR1 and CDR2: SGHTA and FQGNSA. CDR3 length equals 14 residues. CDR3 nucleotides: TGTGCCAGCAGCTTAGTAACAGCGAAAAACATTCAGTACTTC. Residues: CASSLVTAKNIQYF.

This chain connects TRBV4-1 to TRBJ1-5; D call uncertain. CDR1 MGHRA and CDR2 YSYEKL come from the germline V gene. The CDR3 consists of 14 residues. V was cut by 2 bases and J by 5 bases, with 10 bases left in between. CDR3 loop: CASSQWSGDQPQHF. DNA for the CDR3: TGCGCCAGCAGCCAATGGTCCGGCGATCAGCCCCAGCATTTT.

This rearrangement joins TRBV20-1 to TRBJ1-2, with D possibly being TRBD1 (5 bases). CDR3 length equals 14 residues. Germline lookup yields CDR1 DFQATT and CDR2 SNEGSKA (reference sequence). The V gene lost 5 bases and the J gene lost 4 bases, with 17 bases spanning the gap. The CDR3 bases are TGCAGTGCTCCTGCGGGGCGGGGGATCTATGGCTACACCTTC. Its protein product is CSAPAGRGIYGYTF.

This clonotype was seen more than once but under ten times. The chain is built from TRBV4-1 and TRBJ2-7; tentatively, D is TRBD2 (5 bases). The CDR3 has 16 residues. Germline CDR1 MGHRA, CDR2 YSYEKL. The ends were cut back, 4 bases at V and 3 bases at J, with 19 bases in the middle. As DNA, the CDR3 is TGCGCCAGCAGCCGGCGAGACGGAGGAGGTGTCTACGAGCAGTACTTC. Its protein is CASSRRDGGGVYEQYF.

In regard to this clonotype: The junction departs from germline at one end; a sequencing error may be responsible. CDR3: CAGSRGVAGYEQYF. CDR3 nucleotide sequence: TGTGCCGGCAGCCGAGGGGTAGCGGGATACGAGCAGTACTTC. This chain joins TRBV3-1 and TRBJ2-7, with 8 bases lining up with TRBD2. Per the germline V gene, CDR1 is LGHDT and CDR2 is YNNKEL (reference sequence). CDR3 length equals 14 residues.